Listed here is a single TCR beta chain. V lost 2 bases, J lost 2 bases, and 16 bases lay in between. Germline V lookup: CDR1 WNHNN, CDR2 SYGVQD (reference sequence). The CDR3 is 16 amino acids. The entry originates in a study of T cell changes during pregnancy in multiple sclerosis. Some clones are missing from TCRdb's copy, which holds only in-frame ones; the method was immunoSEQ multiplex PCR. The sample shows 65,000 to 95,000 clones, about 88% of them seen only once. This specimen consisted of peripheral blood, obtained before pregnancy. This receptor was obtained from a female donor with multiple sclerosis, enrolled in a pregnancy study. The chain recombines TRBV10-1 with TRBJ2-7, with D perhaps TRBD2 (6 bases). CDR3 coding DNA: TGCGCCAGCAGTGAGGTTTGGGGGGACGGGGCCTACGAGCAGTACTTC. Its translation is CASSEVWGDGAYEQYF.